These 16 T cell receptor beta chains share one sample of origin, sequenced in a study of human CD8 memory T cell subsets. Scientists made TCR beta libraries using UMI-labeled 5' RACE. TCRdb processed the 5' RACE reads again and assigns one entry to each CDR3 protein, with no DNA. This sample's table reports about 10,000 distinct CDR3 sequences. CCR7+ PD-1+ TIGIT+ early memory CD8+ T cells with exhausted-like traits constituted the TPEX cells. Sequencing input: CD8+ T cells from PBMCs. The receptors here all came from a human donor in good health.

The V gene is TRBV6-2 or TRBV6-3, the J gene TRBJ2-1; TCRdb calls TRBD2, which cannot be checked without DNA. Germline CDR1 is MNHEY and CDR2 is SVGEGT. The CDR3 runs to 19 residues. CDR3 region: CASSYRLAGGTWSGREQFF.

This rearrangement joins TRBV7-9 to TRBJ2-7; the D call from TCRdb, TRBD1, cannot be confirmed without DNA. In germline, CDR1 is SEHNR, CDR2 FQNEAQ (reference sequence). The CDR3 is 12 residues long. The CDR3 spells CASRQGVGEQYF.

The chain uses TRBV4-1 and TRBJ1-4; TCRdb picks TRBD1, but there is no DNA to check that call. The CDR3 runs to 16 residues. CDR1 and CDR2 (germline): MGHRA, YSYEKL. This CDR3 is CASSQPTGLLNEKLFF.

This chain joins TRBV12-3 or TRBV12-4 and TRBJ1-2; the D call from TCRdb, TRBD1, cannot be confirmed without DNA. This CDR3 contains 12 residues. The CDR3 sequence is CASGRGQVHYTF.

J is TRBJ1-1 and V is TRBV7-9; checking the TCRdb D call of TRBD1 is not possible without DNA. Germline assignment: CDR1 SEHNR and CDR2 FQNEAQ (reference sequence). The CDR3 sequence is 15 residues long. CDR3 loop: CASSFPDRDNTEAFF.

The genes are TRBV6-2 or TRBV6-3 and TRBJ1-5. This CDR3 is built from 14 residues. The germline gives CDR1 MNHEY, CDR2 SVGEGT. This CDR3 reads CASSQWSVNQPQHF.

This rearrangement joins TRBV7-9 to TRBJ1-1; there is no DNA to check the TCRdb D call of TRBD1. Per the germline V gene, CDR1 is SEHNR and CDR2 is FQNEAQ (reference sequence). The length of the CDR3 is 14 residues. CDR3 loop: CASVRQGSNTEAFF.

This rearrangement joins TRBV11-2 to TRBJ2-7. Germline V gives CDR1 SGHAT, CDR2 FQNNGV. CDR3 length: 13 amino acids. CDR3 amino acids: CASSLKGSYEQYF.

Considering frequency, this clonotype is medium-sized (0.01 to 0.1%). V gene TRBV7-9 combines with J gene TRBJ1-1; TCRdb's D gene call, TRBD1, goes unchecked for lack of DNA. There are 13 residues in the CDR3. Germline V gene lookup returns CDR1 SEHNR and CDR2 FQNEAQ (reference sequence). The CDR3: CASSRQGSKGAFF.

The chain employs TRBV6-2 or TRBV6-3 and TRBJ2-7. Germline CDR1 reads MNHEY; CDR2 reads SVGEGT. The CDR3 spans 14 residues. CDR3 region: CASSYSSAAYEQYF.

The V and J genes are TRBV10-3 and TRBJ1-2. Germline assignment: CDR1 ENHRY and CDR2 SYGVKD. The CDR3 spans 15 residues. The CDR3 sequence: CAISESATVLYGYTF.

The chain recombines TRBV29-1 with TRBJ2-5; TCRdb returns TRBD2, unconfirmable since there is no DNA. Germline CDR1 SQVTM, CDR2 ANQGSEA. The CDR3 extends over 14 amino acids. The CDR3 sequence is CSGWTSGGSETQYF.

This clonotype is deemed medium-sized (0.01 to 0.1%) by its frequency. The chain is built from TRBV19 and TRBJ2-2; TCRdb's D call, TRBD1, is unchecked because there is no DNA. Germline assignment: CDR1 LNHDA and CDR2 SQIVND (reference sequence). This CDR3 is 13 amino acids long. The CDR3 loop reads CASSIGHSRPLFF. The full variable domain, rest sourced from reference TRBV19 and TRBJ2-2, is DGGITQSPKYLFRKEGQNVTLSCEQNLNHDAMYWYRQDPGQGLRLIYYSQIVNDFQKGDIAEGYSVSREKKESFPLTVTSAQKNPTAFYLCASSIGHSRPLFFGEGSRLTVL.

The gene calls are TRBV3-1 and TRBJ2-7; TCRdb reports TRBD1, a call that lacks DNA to check it against. Germline values: CDR1 LGHDT, CDR2 YNNKEL (reference sequence). The CDR3 runs to 14 residues. Here the CDR3 reads CASSHGQGVYEQYF.

This sequence joins TRBV10-3 and TRBJ2-7; with no DNA, the TCRdb D assignment of TRBD1 cannot be verified. Germline V gene data show CDR1 as ENHRY and CDR2 as SYGVKD. This CDR3 is 15 amino acids long. The chain's CDR3 is CAISLGEGQGHEQYF.

The V and J genes are TRBV5-1 and TRBJ2-7; the D call of TRBD1 rests on TCRdb alone, since no DNA is present to check it. Germline V gene data show CDR1 as SGHRS and CDR2 as YFSETQ. CDR3 size: 14 residues. The CDR3 here is CASSPSGQIYEQYF.